The 22 T cell receptor beta chains in this list originate from one sample, sequenced in a study of blood T cell repertoires in COVID-19. The data were produced by immunoSEQ multiplex PCR, yet TCRdb's version contains in-frame clones alone and is incomplete. This table holds about 210,000 clones, about 81% found once. The material sequenced was PBMCs or T cells enriched from blood (not recorded which). The source is a man between 35 and 55 years old who had recovered from COVID-19.

This rearrangement joins TRBV5-1 to TRBJ1-1; a possible D gene is TRBD1 (6 bases). The CDR3 totals 15 residues. V was shortened by 2 bases and J by 2 bases, with 13 bases between the two germline ends. Germline loops: CDR1 SGHRS, CDR2 YFSETQ. CDR3 region: CASSFSRQVNTEAFF. In nucleotides, the CDR3 is TGCGCCAGCAGCTTTTCGAGACAGGTCAACACTGAAGCTTTCTTT.

The gene calls are TRBV15 and TRBJ1-3; D is possibly TRBD1 (6 bases). The CDR3 covers 15 residues. CDR1 LNHNV and CDR2 YYDKDF come from the germline V gene (reference sequence). V dropped 3 bases and J dropped 0 bases, with 9 bases sitting between them. CDR3 sequence: CATSRDRSSGNTIYF. In DNA, the CDR3 is TGTGCCACCAGCAGGGACAGATCCTCTGGAAACACCATATATTTT.

This clone was detected only once. The DNA for the CDR3 is TGTGCCAGCTCATACGTGGTACAGGGGTCTGGAAACACCATATATTTT. Its protein product is CASSYVVQGSGNTIYF. This rearrangement joins TRBV18 to TRBJ1-3; 7 bases align to TRBD1. Trimming cost V 5 bases and J 1 base; bases outside gene matches: 8. The CDR3 has 16 residues. The V gene's germline CDR1 is KGHSH and CDR2 LQKENI.

This CDR3 is CASSLGPAGGTEAFF. The CDR3 bases are TGTGCCAGCAGCTTAGGGCCCGCGGGCGGCACTGAAGCTTTCTTT. The V and J genes are TRBV7-2 and TRBJ1-1, with no clear D. The V gene lost 1 base and the J gene lost 4 bases, with 13 bases spanning the gap. The CDR3 sequence is 15 residues long. Germline CDR1 is SGHTA and CDR2 is FQGNSA.

This clone was counted a few times. The rearrangement links TRBV10-2 to TRBJ2-7; 9 positions agree with TRBD2. The length of the CDR3 is 15 residues. Unmatched junction bases numbered 5, after V lost 5 bases and J lost 0 bases. Germline V gene data show CDR1 as WSHSY and CDR2 as SAAADI. DNA for the CDR3: TGCGCCAGCAGTATGAGCGGGGGGCGCTCCTACGAGCAGTACTTC. Amino acid sequence: CASSMSGGRSYEQYF.

This clone was recorded once. V and J are TRBV14 and TRBJ1-4; D possibly corresponds to TRBD1 (6 bases). The CDR3 runs 14 residues. V shed 4 bases and J shed 8 bases, with 14 bases lying between them. Germline values: CDR1 SGHDN, CDR2 FVKESK. This CDR3 reads CASSRRDRHEKLFF. The CDR3 bases are TGTGCCAGCAGCCGGAGAGACAGGCACGAAAAACTGTTTTTT.

There are many counts of this clone. V usage is TRBV7-3 and J usage is TRBJ2-7; 7 bases are shared with TRBD1. The CDR3 runs 13 residues. In germline, CDR1 is SGHTA, CDR2 FQGTGA. V lost 5 bases to trimming and J lost 7 bases; unmatched junction nucleotides: 8. The CDR3 protein is CASSPGTVSEQYF. CDR3 sequence (DNA): TGTGCCAGCAGCCCCGGGACAGTGTCTGAGCAGTACTTC.

This chain uses TRBV19 with TRBJ2-1; 8 bases agree with TRBD2. CDR3 size: 16 residues. The J segment lost 4 bases and the V segment lost 3 bases, leaving 8 bases of the junction unmatched. Germline V gives CDR1 LNHDA, CDR2 SQIVND (reference sequence). CDR3 DNA sequence: TGTGCCAGTAGTATTGCTTGGACTAGCACTTACAATGAGCAGTTCTTC. This gives the protein CASSIAWTSTYNEQFF.

Only one count was recorded for this clone. The chain employs TRBV28 and TRBJ1-5, with 9 bases that match TRBD1. This CDR3 region has 16 residues. The ends lost 6 bases at V and 9 bases at J; junction bases unmatched: 15. Germline V gives CDR1 MDHEN, CDR2 SYDVKM. In nucleotides, the CDR3 is TGTGCCAGCAGCCAACCCGGGACAGGGAACATACGGCCCCAGCATTTT. Its protein is CASSQPGTGNIRPQHF. Full variable domain (missing parts from reference TRBV28 and TRBJ1-5): DVKVTQSSRYLVKRTGEKVFLECVQDMDHENMFWYRQDPGLGLRLIYFSYDVKMKEKGDIPEGYSVSREKKERFSLILESASTNQTSMYLCASSQPGTGNIRPQHFGDGTRLSIL.

The chain recombines TRBV6-5 with TRBJ1-2; possibly TRBD1 for D (6 bases). Germline V gives CDR1 MNHEY, CDR2 SVGAGI. CDR3 size: 14 residues. V dropped 6 bases and J dropped 3 bases, with 14 bases sitting between them. CDR3 region: CASRPGESHYGYTF. CDR3 bases: TGTGCCAGCAGACCAGGGGAGTCACACTATGGCTACACCTTC.

The chain links TRBV9 to TRBJ2-1; 8 nucleotides agree with TRBD2. This CDR3 has 15 residues. Germline V gene lookup returns CDR1 SGDLS and CDR2 YYNGEE. The V segment lost 1 base and the J segment 2 bases; nucleotides outside the gene matches: 2. The CDR3 nucleotides read TGTGCCAGCAGCGTAAGACTAGCGACCTACAATGAGCAGTTCTTC. Encoded protein: CASSVRLATYNEQFF.

The V gene is TRBV7-9, the J gene TRBJ1-4, with D possibly matching TRBD1 (6 bases). This CDR3 is 15 amino acids long. The V gene lost 2 bases and the J gene lost 5 bases, with 12 bases spanning the gap. Germline CDR1 SEHNR, CDR2 FQNEAQ (reference sequence). The CDR3 loop is CASSLHTGPNEKLFF. CDR3 sequence (DNA): TGTGCCAGCAGCTTACATACAGGGCCAAATGAAAAACTGTTTTTT.

V gene TRBV7-9 combines with J gene TRBJ2-1; 10 bases are shared with TRBD2. The CDR3 sequence is 16 residues long. CDR1 is SEHNR, CDR2 FQNEAQ, per germline (reference sequence). After removal of 8 bases from V and 5 bases from J, the junction contained 12 bases not matched to a gene. The CDR3 region has the DNA TGTGCCAGCGGCGCTAGTGGTAGCGGGGGGAACAATGAGCAGTTCTTC. Translation: CASGASGSGGNNEQFF. Based on the CDR3 plus reference TRBV7-9 and TRBJ2-1, the full variable domain is DTGVSQNPRHKITKRGQNVTFRCDPISEHNRLYWYRQTLGQGPEFLTYFQNEAQLEKSRLLSDRFSAERPKGSFSTLEIQRTEQGDSAMYLCASGASGSGGNNEQFFGPGTRLTVL.

Written as DNA, the CDR3 is TGTGCCAGCAGTACAACCCCCTTAATAAGTGGCTACACCTTC. This sequence encodes CASSTTPLISGYTF. The J gene is TRBJ1-2, the V gene TRBV6-5; D gene ambiguous. Per germline, CDR1 MNHEY and CDR2 SVGAGI. This CDR3 has 14 amino acids. Trimming shortened V by 5 bases and J by 7 bases, and 17 bases separated the two germline ends.

The gene calls are TRBV7-9 and TRBJ2-1; 7 bases line up with TRBD2. The V gene end was trimmed by 5 bases and the J gene end by 4 bases; junction bases not matched to a gene: 5. This CDR3 is built from 14 residues. CDR1 is SEHNR, CDR2 FQNEAQ, per germline (reference sequence). CDR3 in DNA: TGTGCCAGCAGCCCCAGCGGGATATACAATGAGCAGTTCTTC. This codes for CASSPSGIYNEQFF.

Here the CDR3 DNA reads TGTGCCAGCAGTGAATATACCGGAGTTGATCGTTACACCTTC. Protein: CASSEYTGVDRYTF. The chain employs TRBV25-1 and TRBJ1-2; D is unresolved. Trimming took 0 bases from V and 11 from J, leaving 16 bases between them. Germline V lookup: CDR1 MGHDK, CDR2 SYGVNS. The CDR3 totals 14 residues.

This chain links TRBV28 with TRBJ1-3; D call uncertain. Germline V gene data show CDR1 as MDHEN and CDR2 as SYDVKM. V gave up 5 bases and J gave up 4 bases, with 12 bases separating them. The CDR3 runs to 14 residues. The CDR3 bases are TGTGCCAGCAGTCCCCCCGCCGGGGGAAACACCATATATTTT. Its protein product is CASSPPAGGNTIYF. Supplemented by reference TRBV28 and TRBJ1-3, the full variable domain reads DVKVTQSSRYLVKRTGEKVFLECVQDMDHENMFWYRQDPGLGLRLIYFSYDVKMKEKGDIPEGYSVSREKKERFSLILESASTNQTSMYLCASSPPAGGNTIYFGEGSWLTVV.

This rearrangement joins TRBV7-2 to TRBJ2-7; TRBD2 matches at 11 bases. The CDR3 covers 16 residues. The V and J ends lost 3 bases and 2 bases, in that order; junction bases with no gene match: 6. The germline CDR1 and CDR2 sequences are SGHTA and FQGNSA. In DNA, the CDR3 is TGTGCCAGCAGCTTCGATGGGACTAGCGGACCCTACGAGCAGTACTTC. It yields the protein CASSFDGTSGPYEQYF.

The count of this clone is one. J is TRBJ2-1 and V is TRBV2, with TRBD2 matching over 13 bases. J lost 5 bases, V lost 2 bases, and 12 bases had no gene match. Per the germline V gene, CDR1 is SNHLY and CDR2 is FYNNEI. The CDR3 extends over 19 amino acids. CDR3 region: CASSESRTSGSVLNNEQFF. CDR3 coding DNA: TGTGCCAGCAGTGAAAGCAGGACTAGCGGGAGTGTCTTGAACAATGAGCAGTTCTTC. The full variable domain, completed using reference TRBV2 and TRBJ2-1, is EPEVTQTPSHQVTQMGQEVILRCVPISNHLYFYWYRQILGQKVEFLVSFYNNEISEKSEIFDDQFSVERPDGSNFTLKIRSTKLEDSAMYFCASSESRTSGSVLNNEQFFGPGTRLTVL.

The chain couples TRBV30 to TRBJ1-2; TRBD1 might be the D (5 bases). Trimming removed 3 bases from V and 0 bases from J, with 8 bases in between. This CDR3 is 13 amino acids long. Germline V gene lookup returns CDR1 GTSNPN and CDR2 SVGIG (reference sequence). The CDR3 protein is CAWRAGTNYGYTF. CDR3 bases: TGTGCCTGGAGAGCAGGGACTAACTATGGCTACACCTTC.

As concerns this clone: The sample contains more than one DNA sequence encoding this CDR3. The chain links TRBV2 to TRBJ1-5, with 8 positions matching TRBD1. Germline CDR1 is SNHLY and CDR2 is FYNNEI. The CDR3 loop spans 14 amino acids. V gave up 6 bases and J gave up 0 bases; unmatched junction bases: 1. CDR3 coding DNA: TGTGCCAGCAGGGACAGGGTTAGCAATCAGCCCCAGCATTTT. This encodes CASRDRVSNQPQHF.

The chain employs TRBV18 and TRBJ1-6; D may be TRBD1 (6 bases). V was trimmed by 8 bases and J by 15 bases, leaving 17 bases between them. The germline gives CDR1 KGHSH, CDR2 LQKENI. The CDR3 is 12 amino acids. CDR3 loop: CASKDSYNNLHF. The CDR3 coding sequence is TGTGCCAGCAAGGACAGTTACAACAACCTCCACTTT. The complete variable domain, with remaining parts taken from reference TRBV18 and TRBJ1-6, reads NAGVMQNPRHLVRRRGQEARLRCSPMKGHSHVYWYRQLPEEGLKFMVYLQKENIIDESGMPKERFSAEFPKEGPSILRIQQVVRGDSAAYFCASKDSYNNLHFGNGTRLTVT.